Listed here is a single T cell receptor (beta chain). The antigen is not known. Clones were read by immunoSEQ multiplex PCR, and TCRdb kept only the in-frame ones, dropping some. In the table there are roughly 45,000 clones, over 75% of which are singletons. For around 11 days, 10^5 sorted CD4+ cells grew with T cell-depleted PBMCs and CEF. The record originates from a study of CD4 T cells in relation to SARS-CoV-2 and coronaviruses. The overall study: TCR beta CDR3s were sequenced after approximately ten-day antigen culture of PBMCs. The HLA restriction of the shared crossreactive spike epitopes was mapped. Study-wide findings and caveats: No donor gave both pre-pandemic and post-infection samples.

The length of the CDR3 is 12 residues. Trimming cost V 4 bases and J 5 bases, with 8 bases left between them. Looked up from germline, CDR1 is SGHNT and CDR2 is YYREEE (reference sequence). The TCR comes from an adult with COVID-19. Sequencing input: naive CD4+ T cells from PBMCs, cultured in vitro. Subset in this sample: naive CD4+ T cells isolated by negative enrichment. The chain recombines TRBV5-4 with TRBJ2-3; D gene ambiguous. CDR3 sequence reads: CASSPRLDTQYF. In DNA form, the CDR3 reads TGTGCCAGCAGCCCCCGTTTAGATACGCAGTATTTT.